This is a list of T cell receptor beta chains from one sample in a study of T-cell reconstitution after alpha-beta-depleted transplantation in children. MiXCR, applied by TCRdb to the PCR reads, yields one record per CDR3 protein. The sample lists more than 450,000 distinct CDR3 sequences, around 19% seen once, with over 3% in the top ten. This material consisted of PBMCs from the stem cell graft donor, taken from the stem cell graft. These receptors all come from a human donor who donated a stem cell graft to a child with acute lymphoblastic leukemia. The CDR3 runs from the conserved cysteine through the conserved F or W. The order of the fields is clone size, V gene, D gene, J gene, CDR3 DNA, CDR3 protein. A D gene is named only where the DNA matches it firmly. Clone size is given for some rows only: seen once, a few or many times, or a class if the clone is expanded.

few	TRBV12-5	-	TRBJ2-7	TGTGCTAACCCACCTCGGGGCAAATCGAACGAGCAGTACTTC	CANPPRGKSNEQYF
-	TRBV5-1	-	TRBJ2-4	TGCGCCAGCAGCTTGGGGGCGGCAGGGTCCATTGGCGTCGGAGCCAAAAACATTCAGTACTTC	CASSLGAAGSIGVGAKNIQYF
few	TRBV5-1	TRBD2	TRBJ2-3	TGCGCCAGCAGCTTGTGGGCGGGGGAATCGCAAACGCAGTATTTT	CASSLWAGESQTQYF
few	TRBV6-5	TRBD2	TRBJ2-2	TGTGCCAGCAGTTACGAACTAGCGGGAATCGGGGAGCTGTTTTTT	CASSYELAGIGELFF
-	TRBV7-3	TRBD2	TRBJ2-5	TGTGCCAGCAGCTACGGGACTAGCGTACAAGAGACCCAGTACTTC	CASSYGTSVQETQYF
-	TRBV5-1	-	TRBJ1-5	TGCGCCAGCAGCCATGGGTCAGGTCCGGGTCAGCCCCAGCATTTT	CASSHGSGPGQPQHF
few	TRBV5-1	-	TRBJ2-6	TGCGCCAGCAGCTTGGGGCCAGGAGGGGCCAACGTCCTGACTTTC	CASSLGPGGANVLTF
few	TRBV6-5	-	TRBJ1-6	TGTGCCAGCAGTTACTTGGACAAATCACCCCTCCACTTT	CASSYLDKSPLHF
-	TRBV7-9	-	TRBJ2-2	TGTGCCAGCAGCTTAGGAATTCCCGGGGAGCTGTTTTTT	CASSLGIPGELFF
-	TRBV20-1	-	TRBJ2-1	TGCAGTGCTATTAGTCCTATCGGCTCCAATGAGCAGTTCTTC	CSAISPIGSNEQFF
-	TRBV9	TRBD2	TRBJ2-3	TGTGCCAGCAGCGTAGAGGGGGGGGGACTAGCTTCTGATACGCAGTATTTT	CASSVEGGGLASDTQYF
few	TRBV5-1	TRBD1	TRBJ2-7	TGCGCCAGCAGCATCGGGACAGCAGACTCCTACGAGCAGTACTTC	CASSIGTADSYEQYF
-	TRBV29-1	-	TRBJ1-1	TGCAGCGTGGGGGCTATTGTGAAAACTGAAGCTTTCTTT	CSVGAIVKTEAFF
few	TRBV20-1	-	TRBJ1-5	TGCAGTGCTAGGGACAGTAGGTTTAGCAATCAGCCCCAGCATTTT	CSARDSRFSNQPQHF